A single TCR beta chain is shown here with its context. The antigen is undetermined. The germline CDR1 and CDR2 sequences are SGHTA and FQGNSA. CDR3 size: 16 residues. V dropped 1 base and J dropped 9; count of bases not matched to a gene: 10. MiXCR, applied by TCRdb to the RT-PCR reads, yields one record per CDR3 protein. The table has about 530,000 distinct CDR3 sequences, roughly 12% seen once; the top ten hold roughly 10%. The data were obtained in a study of response to subunit inactivated influenza vaccine. Points from the study as a whole: The authors suggested that few new T cells are recruited per seasonal influenza vaccination.

The TCR comes from a man over 45 who received an inactivated influenza vaccine. The input for sequencing was PBMCs from blood, taken on the day of vaccination. The gene calls are TRBV7-2 and TRBJ2-1, with 9 bases that match TRBD2. CDR3 in DNA: TGTGCCAGCAGCTTAGAAGGTCCTAGCGGGAACGGTGAGCAGTTCTTC. Amino acid sequence: CASSLEGPSGNGEQFF.